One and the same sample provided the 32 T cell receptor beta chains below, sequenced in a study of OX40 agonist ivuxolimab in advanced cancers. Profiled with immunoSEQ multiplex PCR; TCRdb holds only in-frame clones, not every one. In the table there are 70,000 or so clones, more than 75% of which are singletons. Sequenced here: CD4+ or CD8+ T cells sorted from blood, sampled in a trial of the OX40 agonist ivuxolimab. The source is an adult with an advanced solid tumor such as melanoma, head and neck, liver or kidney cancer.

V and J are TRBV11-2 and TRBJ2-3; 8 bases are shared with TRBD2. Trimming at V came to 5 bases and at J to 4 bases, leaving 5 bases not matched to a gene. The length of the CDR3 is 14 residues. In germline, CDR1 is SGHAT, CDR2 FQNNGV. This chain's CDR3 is CASSPGLAPDTQYF. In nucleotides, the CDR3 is TGTGCCAGCAGCCCAGGACTAGCCCCAGATACGCAGTATTTT.

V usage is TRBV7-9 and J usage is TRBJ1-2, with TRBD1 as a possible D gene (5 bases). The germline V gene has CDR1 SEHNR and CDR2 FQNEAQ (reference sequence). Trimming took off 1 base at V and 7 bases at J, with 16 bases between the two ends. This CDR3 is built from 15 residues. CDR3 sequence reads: CASSLGSTGPGGYTF. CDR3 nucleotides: TGTGCCAGCAGCTTAGGTAGTACAGGACCGGGTGGCTACACCTTC.

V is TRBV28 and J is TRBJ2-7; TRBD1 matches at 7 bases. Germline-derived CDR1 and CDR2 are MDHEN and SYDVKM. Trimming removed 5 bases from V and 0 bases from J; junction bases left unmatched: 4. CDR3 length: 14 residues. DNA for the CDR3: TGTGCCAGCAGTAAACGGGACAGCTCCTACGAGCAGTACTTC. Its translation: CASSKRDSSYEQYF.

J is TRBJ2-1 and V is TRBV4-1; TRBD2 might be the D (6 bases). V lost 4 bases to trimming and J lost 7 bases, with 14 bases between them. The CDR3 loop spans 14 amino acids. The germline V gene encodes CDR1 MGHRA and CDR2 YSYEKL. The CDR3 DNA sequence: TGCGCCAGCAGCCGAGGAGGGGCGGGGAATGAGCAGTTCTTC. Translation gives CASSRGGAGNEQFF.

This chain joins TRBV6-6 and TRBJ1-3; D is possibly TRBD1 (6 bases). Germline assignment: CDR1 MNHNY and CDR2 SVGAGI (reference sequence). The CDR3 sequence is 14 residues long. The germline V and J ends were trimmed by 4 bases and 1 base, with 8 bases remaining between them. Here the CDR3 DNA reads TGTGCCAGCAGTTTCACAGGGTCTGGAAACACCATATATTTT. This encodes CASSFTGSGNTIYF.

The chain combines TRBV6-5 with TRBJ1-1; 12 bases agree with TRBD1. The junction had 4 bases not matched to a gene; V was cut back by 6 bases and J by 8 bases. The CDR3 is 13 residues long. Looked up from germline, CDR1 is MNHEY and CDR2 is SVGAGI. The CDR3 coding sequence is TGTGCCAGCAGACCCGGGACAGGGGGCGAAGCTTTCTTT. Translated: CASRPGTGGEAFF.

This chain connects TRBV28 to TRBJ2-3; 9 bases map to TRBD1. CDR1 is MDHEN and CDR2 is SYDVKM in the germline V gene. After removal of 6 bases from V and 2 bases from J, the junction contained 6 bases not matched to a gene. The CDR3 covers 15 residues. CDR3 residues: CASRPQGAFTDTQYF. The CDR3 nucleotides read TGTGCCAGCAGACCACAGGGGGCTTTCACAGATACGCAGTATTTT.

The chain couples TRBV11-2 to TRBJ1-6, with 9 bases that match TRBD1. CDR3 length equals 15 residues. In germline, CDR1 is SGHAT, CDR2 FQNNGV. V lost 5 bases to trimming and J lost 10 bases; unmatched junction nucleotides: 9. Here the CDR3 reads CASSPGTGSYSPLHF. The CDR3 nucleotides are TGTGCCAGCAGCCCCGGGACAGGGTCTTACTCACCCCTCCACTTT.

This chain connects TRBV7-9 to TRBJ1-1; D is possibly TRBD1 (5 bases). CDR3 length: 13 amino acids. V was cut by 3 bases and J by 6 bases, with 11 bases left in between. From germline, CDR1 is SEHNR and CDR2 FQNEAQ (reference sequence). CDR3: CASSLSQGSEAFF. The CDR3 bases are TGTGCCAGCAGCTTGAGCCAGGGATCTGAAGCTTTCTTT.

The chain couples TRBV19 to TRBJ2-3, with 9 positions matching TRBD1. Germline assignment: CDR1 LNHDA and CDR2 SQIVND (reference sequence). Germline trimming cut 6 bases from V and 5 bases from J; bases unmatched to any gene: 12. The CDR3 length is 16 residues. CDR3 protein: CASRELPGQGRDTQYF. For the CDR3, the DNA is TGTGCCAGTAGAGAGCTTCCGGGACAGGGCAGAGATACGCAGTATTTT.

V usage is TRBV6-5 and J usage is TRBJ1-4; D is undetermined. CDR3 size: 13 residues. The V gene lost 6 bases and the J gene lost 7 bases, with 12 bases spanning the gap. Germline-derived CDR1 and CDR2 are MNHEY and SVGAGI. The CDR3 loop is CASSRAGGEKLFF. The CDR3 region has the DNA TGTGCCAGCAGCCGCGCGGGTGGTGAAAAACTGTTTTTT.

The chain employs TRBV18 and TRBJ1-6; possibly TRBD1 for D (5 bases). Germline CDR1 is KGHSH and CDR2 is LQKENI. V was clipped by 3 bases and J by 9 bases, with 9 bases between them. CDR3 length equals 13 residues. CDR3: CASSPEGISPLHF. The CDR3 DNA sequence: TGTGCCAGCTCACCGGAGGGGATTTCACCCCTCCACTTT.

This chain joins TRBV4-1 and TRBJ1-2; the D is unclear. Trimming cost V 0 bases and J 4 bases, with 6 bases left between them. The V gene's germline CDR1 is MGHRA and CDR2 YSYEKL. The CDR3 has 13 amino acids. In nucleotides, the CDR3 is TGCGCCAGCAGCCAAGATAGAGGCTATGGCTACACCTTC. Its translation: CASSQDRGYGYTF.

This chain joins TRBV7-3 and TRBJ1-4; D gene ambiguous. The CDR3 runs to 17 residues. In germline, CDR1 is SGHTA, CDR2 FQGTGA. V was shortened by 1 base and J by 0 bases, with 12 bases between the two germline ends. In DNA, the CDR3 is TGTGCCAGCAGCTTAAGAGTCCCCCAATCAACTAATGAAAAACTGTTTTTT. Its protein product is CASSLRVPQSTNEKLFF.

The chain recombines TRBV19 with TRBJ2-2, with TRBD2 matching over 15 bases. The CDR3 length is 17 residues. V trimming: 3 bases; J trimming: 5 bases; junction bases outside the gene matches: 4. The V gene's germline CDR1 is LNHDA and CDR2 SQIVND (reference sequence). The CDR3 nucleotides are TGTGCCAGTAGTATGGGACTAGCGGGAGGAAGTACCGGGGAGCTGTTTTTT. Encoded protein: CASSMGLAGGSTGELFF.

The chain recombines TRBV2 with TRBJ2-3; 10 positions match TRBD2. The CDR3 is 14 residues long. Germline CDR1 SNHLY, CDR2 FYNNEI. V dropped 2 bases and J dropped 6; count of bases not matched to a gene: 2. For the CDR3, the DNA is TGTGCCAGCAGTGAATGGGGACTAGCGGATACGCAGTATTTT. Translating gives CASSEWGLADTQYF.

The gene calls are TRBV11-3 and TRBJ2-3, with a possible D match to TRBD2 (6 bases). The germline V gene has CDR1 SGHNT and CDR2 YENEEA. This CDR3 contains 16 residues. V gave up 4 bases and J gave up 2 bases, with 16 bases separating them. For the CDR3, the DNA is TGTGCCAGCAGCTCGGGGCGGGGTCTCATCACAGATACGCAGTATTTT. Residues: CASSSGRGLITDTQYF.

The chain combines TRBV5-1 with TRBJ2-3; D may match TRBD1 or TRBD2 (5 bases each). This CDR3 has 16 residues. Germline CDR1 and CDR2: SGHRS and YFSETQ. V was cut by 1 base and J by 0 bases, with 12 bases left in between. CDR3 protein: CASSLSGTISTDTQYF. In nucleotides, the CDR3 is TGCGCCAGCAGCTTGTCGGGGACCATAAGCACAGATACGCAGTATTTT.

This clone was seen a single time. CDR3 region: CASSVSTPQGSGANVLTF. Written as DNA, the CDR3 is TGTGCCAGCAGCGTATCAACACCTCAGGGAAGCGGGGCCAACGTCCTGACTTTC. The chain joins TRBV9 to TRBJ2-6; tentative D call: TRBD1 (5 bases). CDR1 is SGDLS, CDR2 YYNGEE, per germline. Trimming pared 1 base from V and 4 bases from J, leaving 18 bases between. CDR3 size: 18 residues. The variable domain in full, completed from reference TRBV9 and TRBJ2-6, reads DSGVTQTPKHLITATGQRVTLRCSPRSGDLSVYWYQQSLDQGLQFLIQYYNGEERAKGNILERFSAQQFPDLHSELNLSSLELGDSALYFCASSVSTPQGSGANVLTFGAGSRLTVL.

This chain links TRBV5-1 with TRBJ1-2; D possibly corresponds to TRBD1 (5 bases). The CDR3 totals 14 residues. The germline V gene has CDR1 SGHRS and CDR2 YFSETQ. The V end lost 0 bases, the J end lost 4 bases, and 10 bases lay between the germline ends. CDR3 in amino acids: CASSLAGQSYGYTF. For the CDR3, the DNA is TGCGCCAGCAGCTTGGCCGGACAATCCTATGGCTACACCTTC. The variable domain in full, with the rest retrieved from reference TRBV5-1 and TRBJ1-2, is KAGVTQTPRYLIKTRGQQVTLSCSPISGHRSVSWYQQTPGQGLQFLFEYFSETQRNKGNFPGRFSGRQFSNSRSEMNVSTLELGDSALYLCASSLAGQSYGYTFGSGTRLTVV.

In DNA, the CDR3 is TGTGCCAGCAGCTTAGTAAGGGGCTCCGAAAAACTGTTTTTT. This encodes CASSLVRGSEKLFF. The chain uses TRBV7-8 and TRBJ1-4, with D possibly TRBD1 on 5 matching bases. The CDR3 is 14 amino acids. CDR1 and CDR2 from the germline V gene are SGHVS and FQNEAQ. The germline V and J ends were trimmed by 1 base and 8 bases, with 11 bases remaining between them.

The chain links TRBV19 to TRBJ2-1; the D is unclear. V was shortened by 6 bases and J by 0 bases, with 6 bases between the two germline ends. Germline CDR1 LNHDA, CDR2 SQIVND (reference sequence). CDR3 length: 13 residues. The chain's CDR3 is CASRGNSYNEQFF. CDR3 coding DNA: TGTGCCAGTAGGGGGAACTCCTACAATGAGCAGTTCTTC.

Written as DNA, the CDR3 is TGTGCCAGCAGCTCTGAGTGGCGCACTCCCGGTTATGGCTACACCTTC. This sequence encodes CASSSEWRTPGYGYTF. The V gene is TRBV7-2, the J gene TRBJ1-2, with no clear D. The V gene's germline CDR1 is SGHTA and CDR2 FQGNSA. The CDR3 has 16 amino acids. V lost 4 bases and J lost 5, with 20 bases in between. Full variable domain (remainder filled in from reference TRBV7-2 and TRBJ1-2): GAGVSQSPSNKVTEKGKDVELRCDPISGHTALYWYRQSLGQGLEFLIYFQGNSAPDKSGLPSDRFSAERTGGSVSTLTIQRTQQEDSAVYLCASSSEWRTPGYGYTFGSGTRLTVV.

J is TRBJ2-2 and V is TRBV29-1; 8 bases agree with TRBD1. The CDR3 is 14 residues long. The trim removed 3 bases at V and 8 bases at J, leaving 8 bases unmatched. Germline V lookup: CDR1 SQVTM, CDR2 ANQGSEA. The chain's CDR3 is CSVDKDRVGGELFF. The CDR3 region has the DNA TGCAGCGTTGACAAGGACAGGGTAGGAGGGGAGCTGTTTTTT.

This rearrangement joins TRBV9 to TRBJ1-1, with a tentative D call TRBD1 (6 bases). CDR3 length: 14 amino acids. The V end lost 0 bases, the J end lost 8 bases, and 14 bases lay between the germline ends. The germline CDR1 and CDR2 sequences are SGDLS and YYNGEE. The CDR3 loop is CASSVGLGATEAFF. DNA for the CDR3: TGTGCCAGCAGCGTAGGTTTGGGGGCGACGGAAGCTTTCTTT.

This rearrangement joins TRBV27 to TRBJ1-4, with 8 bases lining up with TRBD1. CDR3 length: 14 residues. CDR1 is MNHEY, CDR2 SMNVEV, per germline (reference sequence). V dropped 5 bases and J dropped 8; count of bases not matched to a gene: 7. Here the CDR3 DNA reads TGTGCCAGCAGTCGACAGGGGTCTTTGGAAAAACTGTTTTTT. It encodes CASSRQGSLEKLFF.

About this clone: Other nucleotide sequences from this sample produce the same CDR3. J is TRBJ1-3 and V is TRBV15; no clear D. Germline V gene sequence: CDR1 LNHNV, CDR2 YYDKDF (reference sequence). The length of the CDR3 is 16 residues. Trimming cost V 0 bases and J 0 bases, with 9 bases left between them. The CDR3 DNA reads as TGTGCCACCAGCAGAGATCCAGGAAGCTCTGGAAACACCATATATTTT. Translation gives CATSRDPGSSGNTIYF.

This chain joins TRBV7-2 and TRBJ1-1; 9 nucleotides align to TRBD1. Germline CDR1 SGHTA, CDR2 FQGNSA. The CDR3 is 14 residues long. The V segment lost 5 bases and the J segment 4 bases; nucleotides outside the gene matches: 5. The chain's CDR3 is CASSPGTGSTEAFF. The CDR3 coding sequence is TGTGCCAGCAGCCCCGGGACAGGGAGCACTGAAGCTTTCTTT.

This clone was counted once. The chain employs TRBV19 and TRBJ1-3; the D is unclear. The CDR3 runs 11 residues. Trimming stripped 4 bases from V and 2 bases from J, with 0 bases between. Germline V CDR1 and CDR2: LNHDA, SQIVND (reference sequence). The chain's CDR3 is CASSTGNTIYF. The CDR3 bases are TGTGCCAGTAGTACTGGAAACACCATATATTTT.

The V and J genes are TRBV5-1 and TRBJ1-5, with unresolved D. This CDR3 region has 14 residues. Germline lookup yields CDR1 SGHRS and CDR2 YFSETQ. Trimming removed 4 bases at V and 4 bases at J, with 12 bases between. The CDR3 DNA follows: TGCGCCAGCAGCCCGGACGGGATGAATCAGCCCCAGCATTTT. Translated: CASSPDGMNQPQHF.

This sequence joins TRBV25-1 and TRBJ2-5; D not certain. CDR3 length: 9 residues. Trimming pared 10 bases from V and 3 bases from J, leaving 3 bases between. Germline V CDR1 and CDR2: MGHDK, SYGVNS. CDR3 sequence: CAKEETQYF. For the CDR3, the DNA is TGTGCCAAGGAAGAGACCCAGTACTTC.

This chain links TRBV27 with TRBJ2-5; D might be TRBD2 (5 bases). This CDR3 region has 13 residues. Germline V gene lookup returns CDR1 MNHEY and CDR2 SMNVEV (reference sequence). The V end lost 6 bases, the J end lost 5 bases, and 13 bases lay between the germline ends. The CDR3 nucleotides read TGTGCCAGCAGCCCGGGAAGATGGGAGACCCAGTACTTC. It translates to CASSPGRWETQYF.